The present T cell receptor beta chain was sequenced within a study of OX40 agonist ivuxolimab in advanced cancers. The wider study: Ivuxolimab, an antibody that agonizes OX40 (CD134), was administered to the patients. Two patients with cutaneous melanoma and one with hepatocellular carcinoma, three in total, showed partial responses.

The CDR3 loop spans 18 amino acids. The trim removed 2 bases at V and 6 bases at J, leaving 8 bases unmatched. Germline CDR1 is SEHNR and CDR2 is FQNEAQ (reference sequence). By proportion, this clone is large. The data were produced by immunoSEQ multiplex PCR, yet TCRdb's version contains in-frame clones alone and is incomplete. The sample holds 20,000 to 25,000 clones, 65% to 85% seen once. The starting material was CD4+ or CD8+ T cells sorted from blood, obtained in a trial of the OX40 agonist ivuxolimab. V gene TRBV7-9 combines with J gene TRBJ2-1; TRBD2 agrees at 15 bases. The receptor comes from an adult with an advanced solid tumor such as melanoma, head and neck, liver or kidney cancer. CDR3 amino acids: CASSLSPGLAGGGNEQFF. As DNA, the CDR3 is TGTGCCAGCAGCTTAAGTCCGGGACTAGCGGGAGGCGGCAATGAGCAGTTCTTC.